What follows are 32 T cell receptor beta chains derived from one specimen sequenced in a study of blood T cell repertoires in COVID-19. Repertoires were generated with immunoSEQ multiplex PCR, while TCRdb's copy carries only in-frame clones and drops some. Among 150,000 or so clones, 82% were seen once, and the ten largest hold around 15%. Material for sequencing was peripheral blood. Every receptor here comes from a human donor with acute or convalescent COVID-19. The donor label of this sample is uncertain.

This clone was observed once. This chain links TRBV6-5 with TRBJ2-5; TRBD2 agrees at 10 bases. The trim removed 2 bases at V and 5 bases at J, leaving 8 bases unmatched. This CDR3 has 16 residues. The germline gives CDR1 MNHEY, CDR2 SVGAGI. The CDR3 bases are TGTGCCAGCAGTTACGGAGCGGGGGGGCTCGGGGAGACCCAGTACTTC. It codes for CASSYGAGGLGETQYF.

The chain uses TRBV7-8 and TRBJ2-7; D is uncertain. CDR1 SGHVS and CDR2 FQNEAQ come from the germline V gene. The V end lost 5 bases, the J end lost 2 bases, and 4 bases lay between the germline ends. CDR3 length: 11 residues. CDR3 loop: CASSPAYEQYF. The CDR3 DNA is TGTGCCAGCAGCCCTGCCTACGAGCAGTACTTC.

This chain links TRBV25-1 with TRBJ1-2; 7 bases are a match to TRBD1. This CDR3 contains 15 residues. V lost 3 bases to trimming and J lost 4 bases; unmatched junction nucleotides: 8. Per the germline V gene, CDR1 is MGHDK and CDR2 is SYGVNS. In DNA, the CDR3 is TGTGCCAGCAGTGACGAGGTCAGGGGGACCTATGGCTACACCTTC. Its protein product is CASSDEVRGTYGYTF.

This chain links TRBV19 with TRBJ1-1, with 7 bases fitting TRBD1. V lost 7 bases, J lost 6 bases, and 11 bases stayed unmatched. The germline CDR1 and CDR2 sequences are LNHDA and SQIVND (reference sequence). This CDR3 has 14 residues. The CDR3 loop is CASIGHAGGSEAFF. In DNA, the CDR3 is TGTGCCAGTATAGGACATGCAGGGGGATCTGAAGCTTTCTTT.

The chain links TRBV7-6 to TRBJ2-5; TRBD2 matches at 10 bases. Germline V gene lookup returns CDR1 SGHVS and CDR2 FNYEAQ. The CDR3 length is 16 residues. Losses at the gene ends were 1 base for V and 1 base for J; bases not matched to a gene: 3. CDR3 bases: TGTGCCAGCAGCTTAGGGGTAGCGGGGGGCCAAGAGACCCAGTACTTC. Amino acid sequence: CASSLGVAGGQETQYF.

As DNA, the CDR3 is TGTGCCAGCAGCTTGTTTTTGGCGGGGTTGGACAATGAGCAGTTCTTC. Its protein is CASSLFLAGLDNEQFF. The rearrangement uses TRBV5-4 and TRBJ2-1, with a tentative D call TRBD2 (6 bases). The germline CDR1 and CDR2 sequences are SGHNT and YYREEE (reference sequence). The V end lost 1 base, the J end lost 5 bases, and 16 bases lay between the germline ends. The CDR3 consists of 16 residues.

CDR3 protein: CAISDRVGSNEQFF. The CDR3 nucleotides are TGTGCCATCAGTGATCGGGTCGGGAGCAATGAGCAGTTCTTC. The rearrangement joins TRBV10-3 to TRBJ2-1; D is perhaps TRBD2 (6 bases). The CDR3 length is 14 residues. Germline V CDR1 and CDR2: ENHRY, SYGVKD. V gave up 3 bases and J gave up 6 bases, with 12 bases separating them.

The chain uses TRBV25-1 and TRBJ2-7, with 8 bases that match TRBD1. Germline trimming cut 0 bases from V and 9 bases from J; bases unmatched to any gene: 10. CDR1 is MGHDK and CDR2 is SYGVNS in the germline V gene. CDR3 size: 15 residues. The CDR3 protein is CASSEYLSQGAAQYF. In DNA, the CDR3 is TGTGCCAGCAGTGAATATCTGTCGCAGGGGGCCGCGCAGTACTTC.

V usage is TRBV7-9 and J usage is TRBJ1-2; D might be TRBD1 (6 bases). Germline loops: CDR1 SEHNR, CDR2 FQNEAQ (reference sequence). The CDR3 is 17 amino acids. Trimming took 5 bases from V and 2 from J, leaving 21 bases between them. The CDR3 reads CASSPRGRGELNYGYTF. The CDR3 DNA is TGTGCCAGCAGCCCCAGGGGCAGGGGAGAGCTAAACTATGGCTACACCTTC.

The V call is TRBV3-1 (or the pseudogene TRBV3-2), the J call TRBJ1-3, with D uncertain. The CDR3 spans 13 residues. Germline CDR1 reads LGHDT; CDR2 reads YNNKEL (reference sequence). Trimming removed 0 bases from V and 5 bases from J, with 5 bases in between. Here the CDR3 DNA reads TGTGCCAGCAGCCAAGATTGGCGAAACACCATATATTTT. This encodes CASSQDWRNTIYF.

This clone occurred a few times. The CDR3 here is CASSALAGTYEQYF. The CDR3 region has the DNA TGTGCCAGCAGCGCCCTAGCGGGGACCTACGAGCAGTACTTC. V is TRBV5-4 and J is TRBJ2-7; TRBD2 matches 9 bases. The V gene's germline CDR1 is SGHNT and CDR2 YYREEE (reference sequence). CDR3 length: 14 amino acids. J lost 2 bases, V lost 4 bases, and 4 bases had no gene match.

This clone has more than one count but fewer than ten. CDR3 loop: CASSARDREGSEAFF. For the CDR3, the DNA is TGTGCCAGCAGTGCCCGGGACAGGGAGGGCTCTGAAGCTTTCTTT. This chain joins TRBV25-1 and TRBJ1-1, with 9 bases matching TRBD1. J lost 6 bases, V lost 4 bases, and 9 bases had no gene match. Germline lookup yields CDR1 MGHDK and CDR2 SYGVNS. The CDR3 has 15 residues.

This clone has just one count. V is TRBV4-1 and J is TRBJ1-2; 9 bases are shared with TRBD1. Germline V gene lookup returns CDR1 MGHRA and CDR2 YSYEKL. The CDR3 consists of 13 residues. V was clipped by 4 bases and J by 3 bases; unmatched bases: 0. The CDR3 loop is CASSRDRDYGYTF. The CDR3 nucleotides are TGCGCCAGCAGCCGGGACAGGGACTATGGCTACACCTTC.

The rearrangement links TRBV27 to TRBJ2-5; 7 bases match TRBD1. The CDR3 sequence is 15 residues long. CDR1 and CDR2 (germline): MNHEY, SMNVEV (reference sequence). Trimming at V came to 6 bases and at J to 5 bases, leaving 12 bases not matched to a gene. Written as DNA, the CDR3 is TGTGCCAGCAGAAGAAGCCTCACAGGGGTTGAGACCCAGTACTTC. As protein: CASRRSLTGVETQYF.

The rearrangement uses TRBV29-1 and TRBJ1-4; D remains unclear. With 5 bases removed from V and 6 bases from J, the gap between germline ends came to 13 bases. The CDR3 is made up of 13 amino acids. Germline CDR1 and CDR2: SQVTM and ANQGSEA. This CDR3 is CSVSPSGDEKLFF. The CDR3 DNA reads TGCAGCGTTAGTCCGAGCGGGGATGAAAAACTGTTTTTT.

The chain combines TRBV2 with TRBJ2-2; TRBD1 is a possible D gene (5 bases). Germline CDR1 is SNHLY and CDR2 is FYNNEI. This CDR3 comprises 13 residues. Deletions cut 6 bases from V and 2 bases from J, with 7 bases between. The CDR3 spells CASRQENTGELFF. Here the CDR3 DNA reads TGTGCCAGCAGACAGGAAAACACCGGGGAGCTGTTTTTT.

The chain joins TRBV30 to TRBJ2-1; TRBD1 matches at 11 bases. The length of the CDR3 is 15 residues. The germline gives CDR1 GTSNPN, CDR2 SVGIG (reference sequence). V gave up 3 bases and J gave up 8 bases; unmatched junction bases: 9. The CDR3 coding sequence is TGTGCCTGGAGGCGAGGACAGGGGGCGGGCGATGAGCAGTTCTTC. Translating it yields CAWRRGQGAGDEQFF.

The V call is TRBV5-1, the J call TRBJ1-3; D uncertain. CDR1 and CDR2 from the germline V gene are SGHRS and YFSETQ. V was shortened by 1 base and J by 4 bases, with 15 bases between the two germline ends. The CDR3 consists of 16 residues. The CDR3 is CASSLTGRGFGNTIYF. CDR3 nucleotide sequence: TGCGCCAGCAGCTTGACCGGGAGAGGATTCGGAAACACCATATATTTT.

The genes are TRBV14 and TRBJ2-1; 8 nucleotides match TRBD1. This CDR3 has 16 residues. J lost 1 base, V lost 4 bases, and 6 bases had no gene match. From germline, CDR1 is SGHDN and CDR2 FVKESK. The CDR3 DNA reads as TGTGCCAGCAGCCGGGCCGGGACAGGTTCCTACAATGAGCAGTTCTTC. Residues: CASSRAGTGSYNEQFF.

Of note for this clone: A much bigger clone sits one base away, suggesting this may be a read error. The chain joins TRBV7-3 to TRBJ1-6; D is ambiguous. V was clipped by 1 base and J by 9 bases, with 13 bases between them. Germline CDR1 reads SGHTA; CDR2 reads FQGTGA. The CDR3 extends over 15 amino acids. This CDR3 is CASSLSGGRSSPLHF. The CDR3 nucleotides read TGTGCCAGCAGCTTAAGTGGAGGCAGGAGTTCACCCCTCCACTTT. Filled out from reference TRBV7-3 and TRBJ1-6, the complete variable domain reads GAGVSQTPSNKVTEKGKYVELRCDPISGHTALYWYRQSLGQGPEFLIYFQGTGAADDSGLPNDRFFAVRPEGSVSTLKIQRTERGDSAVYLCASSLSGGRSSPLHFGNGTRLTVT.

V gene TRBV14 combines with J gene TRBJ1-6; 7 nucleotides match TRBD1. Trimming cost V 3 bases and J 11 bases; bases outside gene matches: 7. In germline, CDR1 is SGHDN, CDR2 FVKESK. The CDR3 spans 14 residues. CDR3 loop: CASSQTGSYAPLHF. For the CDR3, the DNA is TGTGCCAGCAGCCAGACAGGGTCCTATGCACCCCTCCACTTT.

This chain connects TRBV18 to TRBJ2-5; D possibly corresponds to TRBD2 (5 bases). V lost 3 bases and J lost 2, with 10 bases in between. The CDR3 runs to 14 residues. Per germline, CDR1 KGHSH and CDR2 LQKENI. CDR3 sequence (DNA): TGTGCCAGCTCACCGAGTAGAGGGCAAGAGACCCAGTACTTC. This gives the protein CASSPSRGQETQYF.

This chain joins TRBV3-1 (or the pseudogene TRBV3-2) and TRBJ2-1, with 8 bases that match TRBD2. Germline CDR1 is LGHDT and CDR2 is YNNKEL (reference sequence). CDR3 length equals 14 residues. The V gene end was trimmed by 8 bases and the J gene end by 2 bases; junction bases not matched to a gene: 5. In nucleotides, the CDR3 is TGTGCCAGCGTCGGGGGGGCCCCCTACAATGAGCAGTTCTTC. Its translation is CASVGGAPYNEQFF.

This clone was seen once. This chain connects TRBV29-1 to TRBJ1-1, with 9 nucleotides matching TRBD1. Germline CDR1 reads SQVTM; CDR2 reads ANQGSEA. V shed 7 bases, J shed 3 bases, and the junction held 6 bases outside the gene matches. This CDR3 has 13 residues. DNA of the CDR3: TGCAGCGCACGACAGGGGGGCGACACTGAAGCTTTCTTT. This translates into CSARQGGDTEAFF.

This chain uses TRBV11-2 with TRBJ1-2; 7 nucleotides agree with TRBD1. The J segment lost 4 bases and the V segment lost 5 bases, leaving 7 bases of the junction unmatched. CDR1 and CDR2 from the germline V gene are SGHAT and FQNNGV. The CDR3 has 14 residues. In DNA form, the CDR3 reads TGTGCCAGCAGCGATTCTACAGGGGTCTATGGCTACACCTTC. The encoded protein is CASSDSTGVYGYTF. The full variable domain, its missing parts supplied by reference TRBV11-2 and TRBJ1-2, is EAGVAQSPRYKIIEKRQSVAFWCNPISGHATLYWYQQILGQGPKLLIQFQNNGVVDDSQLPKDRFSAERLKGVDSTLKIQPAKLEDSAVYLCASSDSTGVYGYTFGSGTRLTVV.

The V and J genes are TRBV7-3 and TRBJ1-6; D gene uncertain. This CDR3 spans 15 amino acids. V gave up 9 bases and J gave up 6 bases, with 18 bases separating them. CDR1 and CDR2 (germline): SGHTA, FQGTGA. The CDR3: CASCRSTGGNSPLHF. The DNA of the CDR3 is TGTGCCAGTTGCAGGTCGACCGGAGGTAATTCACCCCTCCACTTT.

The J gene is TRBJ1-5, the V gene TRBV6-5, with 7 positions matching TRBD1. Germline V gene lookup returns CDR1 MNHEY and CDR2 SVGAGI. J gave up 3 bases and V 5 bases, and 4 bases lay outside the gene matches. This CDR3 has 14 amino acids. CDR3 in amino acids: CASSRQGNNQPQHF. In DNA form, the CDR3 reads TGTGCCAGCAGTCGACAGGGAAACAATCAGCCCCAGCATTTT.

This chain joins TRBV5-4 and TRBJ2-2, with 15 bases lining up with TRBD2. V shed 2 bases, J shed 8 bases, and the junction held 4 bases outside the gene matches. CDR1 is SGHNT and CDR2 is YYREEE in the germline V gene (reference sequence). The CDR3 consists of 16 residues. CDR3 sequence: CASSFGTSGGYGELFF. The CDR3 coding sequence is TGTGCCAGCAGCTTCGGGACTAGCGGGGGGTATGGGGAGCTGTTTTTT.

V and J are TRBV7-8 and TRBJ1-2; 10 positions agree with TRBD1. The CDR3 runs to 14 residues. Trimming took 0 bases from V and 13 from J; bases not matched to a gene: 8. The germline V gene has CDR1 SGHVS and CDR2 FQNEAQ. The CDR3 sequence: CASSLAKGTGAATF. CDR3 DNA sequence: TGTGCCAGCAGCTTAGCGAAAGGGACAGGGGCCGCCACCTTC.

This clone appeared a single time. The chain couples TRBV30 to TRBJ2-2; TRBD2 matches at 9 bases. Germline V gene sequence: CDR1 GTSNPN, CDR2 SVGIG (reference sequence). The V segment lost 2 bases and the J segment 3 bases; nucleotides outside the gene matches: 1. The length of the CDR3 is 14 residues. CDR3 in DNA: TGTGCCTGGAGTCAGCGGGGGGACACCGGGGAGCTGTTTTTT. It encodes CAWSQRGDTGELFF.

The rearrangement joins TRBV9 to TRBJ2-1; 13 nucleotides line up with TRBD2. The ends lost 3 bases at V and 6 bases at J; junction bases unmatched: 6. Germline V gene data show CDR1 as SGDLS and CDR2 as YYNGEE. CDR3 size: 16 residues. The CDR3 nucleotides are TGTGCCAGCAGCGCCTCGACTAGCGGGGGGTTCAATGAGCAGTTCTTC. Its protein is CASSASTSGGFNEQFF.

This clone was seen only a few times. This rearrangement joins TRBV12-5 to TRBJ2-1, with 11 bases that match TRBD2. V gave up 3 bases and J gave up 5 bases; unmatched junction bases: 12. Germline CDR1 reads LGHNT; CDR2 reads FRNRAP. The CDR3 is made up of 18 amino acids. The CDR3 bases are TGTGCTAGTGGTTTCTATCCGGGACTAGCGGCTAAAAACAATGAGCAGTTCTTC. It codes for CASGFYPGLAAKNNEQFF.